Presented here are 7 T cell receptor beta chains from one specimen sequenced in a study of beta chain features in type 1 diabetes. General study findings and limits: All four CD4+ subsets from Type 1 diabetes patients carried moderately but significantly shorter TCRB CDR3s.

These TCRs are of unknown antigen specificity. Every bit of the isolated RNA underwent reverse transcription, so sequencing read expressed TCRB transcripts. Method: immunoSEQ multiplex PCR; TCRdb's copy keeps in-frame clones and lacks some. The table lists a few hundred thousand clones, approximately 15% of them singletons. The source material was naive CD4+ T cells from blood. Receptor source: a man aged 25 to 40 with type 1 diabetes.

V and J are TRBV6-1 and TRBJ1-5; 10 nucleotides align to TRBD1. Germline assignment: CDR1 MNHNS and CDR2 SASEGT. The CDR3 is made up of 14 amino acids. Trimming removed 10 bases from V and 2 bases from J; junction bases left unmatched: 5. CDR3 nucleotides: TGTGCCACTACCGGGACAGGGGGCAATCAGCCCCAGCATTTT. Amino acids: CATTGTGGNQPQHF.

This clone came up a few times. J is TRBJ2-5 and V is TRBV5-1, with a possible D match to TRBD2 (5 bases). V was shortened by 2 bases and J by 4 bases, with 9 bases between the two germline ends. Germline loops: CDR1 SGHRS, CDR2 YFSETQ. The CDR3 loop spans 13 amino acids. DNA of the CDR3: TGCGCCAGCAGCTTAGGAGCGGTAGAGACCCAGTACTTC. As protein: CASSLGAVETQYF.

The chain combines TRBV18 with TRBJ1-5; a weak D match, TRBD1 (5 bases). Germline V gives CDR1 KGHSH, CDR2 LQKENI. Between the trimmed V and J ends, which lost 0 bases and 5 bases, there was a span of 8 bases. This CDR3 has 14 amino acids. CDR3 sequence reads: CASSPPPGDQPQHF. In DNA form, the CDR3 reads TGTGCCAGCTCACCACCACCGGGGGATCAGCCCCAGCATTTT. Looking up the rest from reference TRBV18 and TRBJ1-5 gives the full variable domain: NAGVMQNPRHLVRRRGQEARLRCSPMKGHSHVYWYRQLPEEGLKFMVYLQKENIIDESGMPKERFSAEFPKEGPSILRIQQVVRGDSAAYFCASSPPPGDQPQHFGDGTRLSIL.

This clone has more than one count but fewer than ten. The rearrangement joins TRBV6-5 to TRBJ1-5; no clear D. The germline V gene encodes CDR1 MNHEY and CDR2 SVGAGI. Trimming shortened V by 8 bases and J by 1 base, and 12 bases separated the two germline ends. This CDR3 has 14 amino acids. CDR3 sequence reads: CASSRGISNQPQHF. CDR3 bases: TGTGCCAGCTCACGAGGTATCAGCAATCAGCCCCAGCATTTT.

This clone has just one count. Because the CDR3's place on the DNA is in doubt, the DNA is left out and the CDR3 is given as listed by TCRdb. The chain joins TRBV21-1 to TRBJ1-3. TRBV21-1 has pseudogene status. A total of 17 residues make up the CDR3, ends included. CDR3 region: CASSKVGGGALGNTIYF.

This clone showed up just a few times. The V gene is TRBV2, the J gene TRBJ1-2; D gene uncertain. V lost 3 bases and J lost 4, with 12 bases in between. The germline V gene has CDR1 SNHLY and CDR2 FYNNEI. This CDR3 is 14 amino acids long. CDR3 loop: CASSDEGFGYGYTF. CDR3 sequence (DNA): TGTGCCAGCAGTGATGAGGGTTTCGGCTATGGCTACACCTTC.

V is TRBV7-9 and J is TRBJ2-5; TRBD2 is a possible D gene (6 bases). Germline loops: CDR1 SEHNR, CDR2 FQNEAQ (reference sequence). The CDR3 spans 14 residues. Trimming took off 5 bases at V and 0 bases at J, with 10 bases between the two ends. The CDR3 reads CASSTRTNQETQYF. CDR3 bases: TGTGCCAGCAGCACCCGGACTAACCAAGAGACCCAGTACTTC.